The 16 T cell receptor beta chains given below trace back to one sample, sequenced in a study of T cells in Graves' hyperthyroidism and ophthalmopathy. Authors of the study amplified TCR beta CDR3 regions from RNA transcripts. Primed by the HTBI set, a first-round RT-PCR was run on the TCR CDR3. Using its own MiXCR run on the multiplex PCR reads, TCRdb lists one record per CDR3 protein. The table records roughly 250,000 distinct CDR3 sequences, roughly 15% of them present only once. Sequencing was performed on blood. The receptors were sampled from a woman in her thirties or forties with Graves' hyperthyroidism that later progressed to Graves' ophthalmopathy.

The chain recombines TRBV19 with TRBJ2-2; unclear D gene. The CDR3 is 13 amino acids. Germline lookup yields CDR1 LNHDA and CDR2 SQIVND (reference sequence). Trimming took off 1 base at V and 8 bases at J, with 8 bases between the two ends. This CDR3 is CASSIGNAGELFF. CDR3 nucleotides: TGTGCCAGTAGTATAGGAAACGCGGGGGAGCTGTTTTTT.

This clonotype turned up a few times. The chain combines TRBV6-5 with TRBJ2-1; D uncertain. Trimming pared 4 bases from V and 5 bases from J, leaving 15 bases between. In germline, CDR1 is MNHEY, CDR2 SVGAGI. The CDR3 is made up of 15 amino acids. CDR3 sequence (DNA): TGTGCCAGCAGTTCCGTGACGGTCGCAGACAATGAGCAGTTCTTC. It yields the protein CASSSVTVADNEQFF.

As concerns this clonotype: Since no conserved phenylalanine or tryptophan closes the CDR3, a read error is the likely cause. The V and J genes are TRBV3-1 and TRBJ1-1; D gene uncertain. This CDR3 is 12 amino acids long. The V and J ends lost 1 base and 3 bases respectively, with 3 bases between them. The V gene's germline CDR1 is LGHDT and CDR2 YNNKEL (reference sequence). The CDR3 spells CASSQGYTEAFL. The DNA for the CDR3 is TGTGCCAGCAGCCAAGGGTACACTGAAGCTTTCTTA.

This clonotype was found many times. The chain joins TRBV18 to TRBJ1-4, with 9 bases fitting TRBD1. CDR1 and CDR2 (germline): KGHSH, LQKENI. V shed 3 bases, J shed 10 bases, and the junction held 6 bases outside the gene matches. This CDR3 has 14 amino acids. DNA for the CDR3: TGTGCCAGCTCACCGGACAGGGGCGGAGGAAAACTGTTTTTT. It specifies CASSPDRGGGKLFF.

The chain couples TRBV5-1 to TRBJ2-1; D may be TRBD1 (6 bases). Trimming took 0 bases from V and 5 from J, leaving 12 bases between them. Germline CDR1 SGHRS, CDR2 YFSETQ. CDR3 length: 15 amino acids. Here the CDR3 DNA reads TGCGCCAGCAGCTTGGAACAGGGAGCCCACAATGAGCAGTTCTTC. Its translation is CASSLEQGAHNEQFF. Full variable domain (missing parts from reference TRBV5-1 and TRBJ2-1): KAGVTQTPRYLIKTRGQQVTLSCSPISGHRSVSWYQQTPGQGLQFLFEYFSETQRNKGNFPGRFSGRQFSNSRSEMNVSTLELGDSALYLCASSLEQGAHNEQFFGPGTRLTVL.

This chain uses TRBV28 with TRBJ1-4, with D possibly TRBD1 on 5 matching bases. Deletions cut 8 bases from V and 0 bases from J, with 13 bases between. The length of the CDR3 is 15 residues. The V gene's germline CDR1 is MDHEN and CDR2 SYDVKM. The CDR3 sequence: CASEEGTSTNEKLFF. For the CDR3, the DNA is TGTGCCAGCGAGGAGGGGACTTCAACTAATGAAAAACTGTTTTTT.

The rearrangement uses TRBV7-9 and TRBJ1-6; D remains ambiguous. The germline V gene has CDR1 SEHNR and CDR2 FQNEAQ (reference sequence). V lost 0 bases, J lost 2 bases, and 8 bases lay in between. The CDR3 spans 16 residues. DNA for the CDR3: TGTGCCAGCAGCTTAGCTCGCCAGCCCTATAATTCACCCCTCCACTTT. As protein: CASSLARQPYNSPLHF. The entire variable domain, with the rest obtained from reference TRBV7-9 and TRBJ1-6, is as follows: DTGVSQNPRHKITKRGQNVTFRCDPISEHNRLYWYRQTLGQGPEFLTYFQNEAQLEKSRLLSDRFSAERPKGSFSTLEIQRTEQGDSAMYLCASSLARQPYNSPLHFGNGTRLTVT.

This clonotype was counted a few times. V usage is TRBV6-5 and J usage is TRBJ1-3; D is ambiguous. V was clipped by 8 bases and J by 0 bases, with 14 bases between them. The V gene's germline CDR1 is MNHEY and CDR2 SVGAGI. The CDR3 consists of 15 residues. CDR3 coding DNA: TGTGCCAGCGGTTCTCGAAGATCCTCTGGAAACACCATATATTTT. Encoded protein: CASGSRRSSGNTIYF.

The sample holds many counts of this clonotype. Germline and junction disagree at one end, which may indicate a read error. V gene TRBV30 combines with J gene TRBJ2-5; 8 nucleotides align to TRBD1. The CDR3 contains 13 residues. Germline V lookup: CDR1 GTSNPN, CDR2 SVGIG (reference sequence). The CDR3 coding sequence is TGTGCCTGGAGTCGGGACAGGTCAAGAGAGAGGGACTTC. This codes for CAWSRDRSRERDF.

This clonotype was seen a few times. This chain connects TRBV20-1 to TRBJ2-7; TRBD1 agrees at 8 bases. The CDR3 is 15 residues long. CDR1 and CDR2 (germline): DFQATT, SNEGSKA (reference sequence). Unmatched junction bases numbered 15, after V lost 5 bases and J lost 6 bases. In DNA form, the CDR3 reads TGCAGTGCTCTTAACGCCGGGACAGGATCGAGCGAGCAGTACTTC. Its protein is CSALNAGTGSSEQYF.

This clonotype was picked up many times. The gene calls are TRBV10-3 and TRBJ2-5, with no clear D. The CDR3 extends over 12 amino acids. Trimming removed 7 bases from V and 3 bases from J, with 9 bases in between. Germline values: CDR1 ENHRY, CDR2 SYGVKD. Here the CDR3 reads CAIKHEEETQYF. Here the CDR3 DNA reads TGTGCCATCAAGCATGAGGAAGAGACCCAGTACTTC.

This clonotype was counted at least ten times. CDR3 DNA: TGTGCCAGCTCGACAGTCGGGCGTAGCACTGAAGCTTTCTTT. Residues: CASSTVGRSTEAFF. V gene TRBV6-1 combines with J gene TRBJ1-1; D is possibly TRBD1 (5 bases). Germline V gene data show CDR1 as MNHNS and CDR2 as SASEGT. CDR3 length: 14 residues. V was cut by 8 bases and J by 4 bases, with 17 bases left in between.

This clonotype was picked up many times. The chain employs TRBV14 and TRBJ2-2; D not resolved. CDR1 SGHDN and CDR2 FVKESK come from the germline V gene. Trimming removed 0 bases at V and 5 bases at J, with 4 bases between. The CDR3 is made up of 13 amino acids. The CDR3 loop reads CASSQEYTGELFF. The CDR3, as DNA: TGTGCCAGCAGCCAAGAGTATACCGGGGAGCTGTTTTTT.

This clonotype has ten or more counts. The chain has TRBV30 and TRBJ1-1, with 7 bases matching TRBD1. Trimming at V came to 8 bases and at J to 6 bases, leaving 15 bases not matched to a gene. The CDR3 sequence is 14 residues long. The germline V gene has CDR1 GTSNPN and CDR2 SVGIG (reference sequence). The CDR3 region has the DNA TGTGCCGGGGGAATTGACAGGGTCGTGGCTGAAGCTTTCTTT. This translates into CAGGIDRVVAEAFF.

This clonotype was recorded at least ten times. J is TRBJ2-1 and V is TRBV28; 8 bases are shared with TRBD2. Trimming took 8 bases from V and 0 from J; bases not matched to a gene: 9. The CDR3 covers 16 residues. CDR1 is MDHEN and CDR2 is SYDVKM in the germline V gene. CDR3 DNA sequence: TGTGCCAGCGGATACATAGGGACTAGCTCCTACAATGAGCAGTTCTTC. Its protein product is CASGYIGTSSYNEQFF.

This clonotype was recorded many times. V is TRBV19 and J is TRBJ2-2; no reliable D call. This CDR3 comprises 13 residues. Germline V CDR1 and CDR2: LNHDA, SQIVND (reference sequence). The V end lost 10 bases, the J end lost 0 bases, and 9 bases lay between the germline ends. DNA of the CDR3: TGTGCCATCTCAAGCGCGAACACCGGGGAGCTGTTTTTT. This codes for CAISSANTGELFF.